This TCR beta chain was identified during a study of neurological immune-mediated disorders. Study outcomes and limitations: HTLV-1-associated myelopathy had the most TCR clonal expansion, whereas multiple sclerosis had the least (lower than in healthy controls).

For the unsorted libraries, 2 million PBMCs stored at -80 C served as input. The cDNA was generated by 5'RACE with 10-nucleotide random UMIs. Every sequencing run generated in excess of 170 million TCR-beta sequences. These sequences covered 15-18 subjects. From the 5' RACE reads, TCRdb called clonotypes with MiXCR, one entry per CDR3 protein. The data contain tens of thousands of distinct CDR3 sequences, 13% of them singletons. Ten or more counts support this clonotype. Its antigen remains unidentified. This CDR3 contains 13 residues. Trimming cost V 8 bases and J 1 base, with 11 bases left between them. Germline CDR1 and CDR2: SEHNR and FQNEAQ (reference sequence).

The sample taken for sequencing was PBMCs. The TCR originated in a woman aged 60-75 years with HTLV-1-associated myelopathy (HAM/TSP). This chain connects TRBV7-9 to TRBJ1-1; D might be TRBD1 (6 bases). CDR3 DNA sequence: TGTGCCAGCTACAGGGTAGAGAACACTGAAGCTTTCTTT. It translates to CASYRVENTEAFF.